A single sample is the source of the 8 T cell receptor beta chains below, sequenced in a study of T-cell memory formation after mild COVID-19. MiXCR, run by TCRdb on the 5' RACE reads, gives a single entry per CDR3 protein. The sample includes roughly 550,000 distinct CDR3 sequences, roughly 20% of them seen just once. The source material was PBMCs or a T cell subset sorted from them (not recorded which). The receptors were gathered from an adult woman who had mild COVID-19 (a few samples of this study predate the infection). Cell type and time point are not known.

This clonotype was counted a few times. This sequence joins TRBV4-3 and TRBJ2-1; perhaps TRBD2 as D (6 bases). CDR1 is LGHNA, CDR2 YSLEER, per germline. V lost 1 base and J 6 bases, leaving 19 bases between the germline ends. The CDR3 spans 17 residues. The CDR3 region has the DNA TGCGCCAGCAGCCAAGTCGTGGCGGCTAGCGTCGGCAATGAGCAGTTCTTC. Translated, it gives CASSQVVAASVGNEQFF.

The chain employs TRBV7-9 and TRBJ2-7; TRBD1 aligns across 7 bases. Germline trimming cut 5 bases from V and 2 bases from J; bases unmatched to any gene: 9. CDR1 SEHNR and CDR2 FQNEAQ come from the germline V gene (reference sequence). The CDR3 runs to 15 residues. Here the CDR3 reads CASSRDRASTYEQYF. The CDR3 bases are TGTGCCAGCAGCCGTGACAGGGCATCAACCTACGAGCAGTACTTC. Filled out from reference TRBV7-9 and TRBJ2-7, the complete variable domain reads DTGVSQNPRHKITKRGQNVTFRCDPISEHNRLYWYRQTLGQGPEFLTYFQNEAQLEKSRLLSDRFSAERPKGSFSTLEIQRTEQGDSAMYLCASSRDRASTYEQYFGPGTRLTVT.

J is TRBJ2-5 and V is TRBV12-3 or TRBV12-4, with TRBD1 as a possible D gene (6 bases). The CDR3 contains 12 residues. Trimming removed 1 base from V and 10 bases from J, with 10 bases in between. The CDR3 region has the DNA TGTGCCAGCAGTTTAGACAGGGTGTACCAGTACTTC. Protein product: CASSLDRVYQYF.

In DNA form, the CDR3 reads TGTGCCATCGGGGTGGGGTCAGCCCCTTCCTACGAGCAGTACTTC. Its translation is CAIGVGSAPSYEQYF. This chain uses TRBV10-3 with TRBJ2-7; D gene ambiguous. This CDR3 spans 15 amino acids. Germline V gives CDR1 ENHRY, CDR2 SYGVKD. V was pared by 8 bases and J by 1 base, with 18 bases between.

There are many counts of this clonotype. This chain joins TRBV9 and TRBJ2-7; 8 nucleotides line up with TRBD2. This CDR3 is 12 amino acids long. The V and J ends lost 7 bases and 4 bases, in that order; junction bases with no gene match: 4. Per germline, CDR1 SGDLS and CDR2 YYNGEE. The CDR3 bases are TGTGCCAGCGGAACTAGCGGTTACGAGCAGTACTTC. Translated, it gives CASGTSGYEQYF. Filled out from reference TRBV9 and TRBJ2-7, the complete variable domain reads DSGVTQTPKHLITATGQRVTLRCSPRSGDLSVYWYQQSLDQGLQFLIQYYNGEERAKGNILERFSAQQFPDLHSELNLSSLELGDSALYFCASGTSGYEQYFGPGTRLTVT.

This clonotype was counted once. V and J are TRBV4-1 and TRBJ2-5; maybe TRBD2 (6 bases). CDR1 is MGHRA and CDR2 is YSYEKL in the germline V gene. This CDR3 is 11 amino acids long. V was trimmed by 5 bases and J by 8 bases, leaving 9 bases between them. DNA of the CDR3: TGCGCCAGCAGCACCGGGGGTACCCAGTACTTC. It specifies CASSTGGTQYF.

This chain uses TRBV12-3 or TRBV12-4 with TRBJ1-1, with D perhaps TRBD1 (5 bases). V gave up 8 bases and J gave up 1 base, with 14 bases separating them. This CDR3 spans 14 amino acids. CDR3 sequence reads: CASGDSSTNTEAFF. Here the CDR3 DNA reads TGTGCCAGCGGAGACAGTTCTACGAACACTGAAGCTTTCTTT.

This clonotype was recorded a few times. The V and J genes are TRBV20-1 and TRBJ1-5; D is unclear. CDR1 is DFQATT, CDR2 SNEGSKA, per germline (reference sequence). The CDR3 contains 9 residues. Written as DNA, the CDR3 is TGCAGACACGCTCAGCCCCAGCATTTT. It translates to CRHAQPQHF.